These 13 T cell receptor beta chains were all obtained from the same sample, sequenced in a study of molecular identifiers for immune sequencing clone quantification. TCRdb recomputed calls from the PCR reads with MiXCR, one row per CDR3 protein. The sample includes 55,000 to 75,000 distinct CDR3 sequences, approximately 17% seen only once; the top ten take around 1.5%. The sample was naive CD8+ T cells from blood, with Jurkat cell RNA spiked in. Subset indicated: FACS-sorted CD8+CD4-CCR7+CD45RA+ naive T cells. The receptor set was obtained from a human donor in good health. Some libraries in this study had Jurkat cell RNA spiked in.

This clonotype was seen ten or more times. The V and J genes are TRBV11-2 and TRBJ2-7, with 13 bases that match TRBD2. The junction had 4 bases not matched to a gene; V was cut back by 5 bases and J by 0 bases. The germline gives CDR1 SGHAT, CDR2 FQNNGV. The CDR3 totals 16 residues. DNA for the CDR3: TGTGCCAGCAGCCCAGGGACTAGCGGGATCTCCTACGAGCAGTACTTC. Its translation is CASSPGTSGISYEQYF.

This clonotype was seen repeatedly, ten times or more. The gene calls are TRBV19 and TRBJ2-7; the D is unclear. The CDR3 contains 15 residues. Looked up from germline, CDR1 is LNHDA and CDR2 is SQIVND (reference sequence). V lost 6 bases and J lost 1, with 16 bases in between. The CDR3 DNA follows: TGTGCCAGTAGCCCCATAGACCGGAGTTCCTACGAGCAGTACTTC. Amino acid sequence: CASSPIDRSSYEQYF.

This clonotype has just a few counts. This rearrangement joins TRBV20-1 to TRBJ1-2, with TRBD1 matching 9 bases. The ends lost 5 bases at V and 3 bases at J; junction bases unmatched: 7. Germline-derived CDR1 and CDR2 are DFQATT and SNEGSKA (reference sequence). This CDR3 has 14 residues. CDR3 DNA sequence: TGCAGTGCTTCCGACAGGGGGATCGACTATGGCTACACCTTC. This translates into CSASDRGIDYGYTF.

The rearrangement links TRBV14 to TRBJ2-7; a weak D match, TRBD1 (6 bases). V lost 11 bases and J 4 bases, leaving 21 bases between the germline ends. CDR3 length: 14 amino acids. CDR1 is SGHDN, CDR2 FVKESK, per germline. CDR3 protein: CAGGHTGTTYEQYF. The CDR3 DNA sequence: TGTGCCGGCGGCCACACCGGGACAACTTACGAGCAGTACTTC.

Judged by abundance, this clonotype is medium-sized. V usage is TRBV30 and J usage is TRBJ1-1; tentatively, D is TRBD1 (6 bases). Trimming cost V 0 bases and J 4 bases, with 9 bases left between them. This CDR3 spans 13 amino acids. Germline CDR1 is GTSNPN and CDR2 is SVGIG (reference sequence). In DNA form, the CDR3 reads TGTGCCTGGAGTGTACGAGGGGGCACTGAAGCTTTCTTT. This encodes CAWSVRGGTEAFF.

This clonotype was observed many times. The chain is built from TRBV7-9 and TRBJ2-7; 11 positions match TRBD2. CDR1 and CDR2 (germline): SEHNR, FQNEAQ (reference sequence). The CDR3 length is 15 residues. V was pared by 5 bases and J by 5 bases, with 8 bases of the junction left unmatched. The CDR3 sequence is CASSPQPGLADEQYF. The CDR3 nucleotides read TGTGCCAGCAGCCCCCAGCCGGGACTAGCGGACGAGCAGTACTTC.

Regarding this clonotype: A much larger clone lies one base from this, so it may be a read error. The rearrangement links TRBV19 to TRBJ2-7; TRBD2 agrees at 10 bases. V was pared by 6 bases and J by 5 bases, with 10 bases of the junction left unmatched. CDR1 is LNHDA and CDR2 is SQIVND in the germline V gene (reference sequence). This CDR3 is 15 amino acids long. CDR3: CASRLAGPSRDEQYF. As DNA, the CDR3 is TGTGCCAGTAGACTAGCGGGACCCTCGAGGGACGAGCAGTACTTC. The variable domain in full, with the rest retrieved from reference TRBV19 and TRBJ2-7, is DGGITQSPKYLFRKEGQNVTLSCEQNLNHDAMYWYRQDPGQGLRLIYYSQIVNDFQKGDIAEGYSVSREKKESFPLTVTSAQKNPTAFYLCASRLAGPSRDEQYFGPGTRLTVT.

Many counts were recorded for this clonotype. The V call is TRBV27, the J call TRBJ1-2; D gene uncertain. Germline V gene sequence: CDR1 MNHEY, CDR2 SMNVEV (reference sequence). Trimming stripped 6 bases from V and 8 bases from J, with 22 bases between. This CDR3 has 15 amino acids. In DNA form, the CDR3 reads TGTGCCAGCAGCCAATTACCGGGAGAGGCGAGGGGCTACACCTTC. Amino acids: CASSQLPGEARGYTF.

This clonotype was counted only a few times. This chain uses TRBV27 with TRBJ2-7; the D is unclear. Germline loops: CDR1 MNHEY, CDR2 SMNVEV (reference sequence). Between the trimmed V and J ends, which lost 0 bases and 3 bases, there was a span of 6 bases. CDR3 length equals 13 residues. The CDR3 nucleotides read TGTGCCAGCAGTTTATCACCCCTCTACGAGCAGTACTTC. Residues: CASSLSPLYEQYF.

In this sample, this clonotype turned up many times. The chain carries TRBV7-6 and TRBJ1-1; D unclear. Trimming took off 7 bases at V and 6 bases at J, with 18 bases between the two ends. CDR3 length: 14 amino acids. CDR1 SGHVS and CDR2 FNYEAQ come from the germline V gene. The DNA for the CDR3 is TGTGCCAGCAACCCTTGGGCCGGCGGGGCTGAAGCTTTCTTT. It codes for CASNPWAGGAEAFF.

In this sample, this clonotype turned up many times. The chain has TRBV5-4 and TRBJ2-3; D is possibly TRBD1 or TRBD2 (5 bases each). This CDR3 region has 16 residues. The V end was cut by 4 bases, the J end by 0 bases, with 15 bases between. CDR1 is SGHNT and CDR2 is YYREEE in the germline V gene (reference sequence). The CDR3 DNA follows: TGTGCCAGCAGCGGGGGTCTGGCAGTTAGCACAGATACGCAGTATTTT. Protein: CASSGGLAVSTDTQYF.

This clonotype showed up many times. This CDR3 is CASSHPFRGTSGYNEQFF. DNA for the CDR3: TGTGCCAGCAGCCATCCATTTAGGGGGACTAGCGGATACAATGAGCAGTTCTTC. The rearrangement joins TRBV4-2 to TRBJ2-1; TRBD2 matches at 11 bases. J was trimmed by 4 bases and V by 3 bases; bases with no gene match: 11. This CDR3 contains 18 residues. The germline V gene encodes CDR1 LGHNA and CDR2 YNFKEQ.

The sample holds a few counts of this clonotype. V is TRBV27 and J is TRBJ1-5; D not resolved. The CDR3 loop spans 15 amino acids. V was trimmed by 0 bases and J by 1 base, leaving 7 bases between them. CDR1 and CDR2 (germline): MNHEY, SMNVEV (reference sequence). CDR3 sequence: CASSLSFRSNQPQHF. The CDR3 DNA sequence: TGTGCCAGCAGTTTATCCTTCCGCAGCAATCAGCCCCAGCATTTT.